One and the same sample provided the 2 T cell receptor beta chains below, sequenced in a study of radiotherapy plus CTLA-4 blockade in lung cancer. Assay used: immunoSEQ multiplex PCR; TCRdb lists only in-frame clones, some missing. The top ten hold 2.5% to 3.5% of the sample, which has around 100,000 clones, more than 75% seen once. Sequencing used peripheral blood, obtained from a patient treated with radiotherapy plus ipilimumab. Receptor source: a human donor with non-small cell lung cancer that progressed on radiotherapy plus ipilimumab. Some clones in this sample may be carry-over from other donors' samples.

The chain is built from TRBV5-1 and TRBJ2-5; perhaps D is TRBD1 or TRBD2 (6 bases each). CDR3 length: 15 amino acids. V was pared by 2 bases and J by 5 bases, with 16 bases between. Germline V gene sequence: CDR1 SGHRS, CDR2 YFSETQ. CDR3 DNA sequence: TGCGCCAGCAGCTTTGTGTGGGGGGCTGGGGAGACCCAGTACTTC. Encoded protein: CASSFVWGAGETQYF.

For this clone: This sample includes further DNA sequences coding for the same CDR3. CDR3 nucleotide sequence: TGTGCCAGCAGTTACTCGAGGGGAACTGAAGCTTTCTTT. It specifies CASSYSRGTEAFF. The chain employs TRBV6-5 and TRBJ1-1, with D perhaps matching TRBD1 (5 bases). Germline V gene sequence: CDR1 MNHEY, CDR2 SVGAGI. Trimming pared 0 bases from V and 5 bases from J, leaving 7 bases between. CDR3 length equals 13 residues.